Listed below are T cell receptor beta chains from one sample, sequenced in a study of tumor-infiltrating lymphocytes in primary liver carcinoma. TCRdb reprocessed the multiplex PCR reads with MiXCR, giving one entry per CDR3 protein. The repertoire holds approximately 100,000 distinct CDR3 sequences, with under 70% as singletons. The material sequenced was liver tumor tissue from sampling region 2. The receptors stem from a woman aged 60-70 years with primary liver carcinoma and hepatitis B virus infection. CDR3s include the opening cysteine and the closing phenylalanine or tryptophan. Each record gives: D gene, J gene, clone size, V gene, CDR3 protein, CDR3 DNA. The D gene is left open where the match is weak. Rows may omit the clone size; those that give it use once, few, many or a size class.

NA,TRBJ2-7,NA,TRBV25-1,CASSESVPYEQYF,TGTGCCAGCAGTGAGAGCGTGCCCTACGAGCAGTACTTC
TRBD1,TRBJ1-2,many,TRBV6-1,CASSGGTAIYGYTF,TGTGCCAGCAGTGGCGGGACAGCGATCTATGGCTACACCTTC
NA,TRBJ2-5,NA,TRBV10-3,CAISELTALQETQYF,TGTGCCATCAGTGAGTTAACGGCGCTACAAGAGACCCAGTACTTC
TRBD2,TRBJ2-5,NA,TRBV11-2,CASSTSVTSGGNKYF,TGTGCCAGCAGCACATCCGTGACTAGCGGGGGAAACAAGTATTTC
NA,TRBJ2-7,NA,TRBV11-2,CVSSPRTGHEYEQYF,TGTGTCAGCAGCCCCCGGACGGGACATGAGTACGAGCAGTACTTT
NA,TRBJ2-1,NA,TRBV6-5,CASRESNGSRGNERFF,TGTGCCAGCAGGGAGAGTAACGGGAGCCGTGGGAATGAGCGGTTCTTC
NA,TRBJ2-5,NA,TRBV29-1,CSVDRGGETQNF,TGCAGCGTTGACCGGGGCGGGGAGACTCAGAACTTC
TRBD2,TRBJ2-3,NA,TRBV11-1,CANSLRRRAGESHF,TGTGCTAACAGCTTAAGGCGACGTGCGGGAGAGTCTCACTTT
NA,TRBJ2-7,many,TRBV5-1,CASKPGSSYEQYF,TGCGCCAGCAAACCCGGAAGCTCCTACGAGCAGTACTTC
TRBD1,TRBJ2-2,many,TRBV29-1,CSVGQGANGELFF,TGCAGCGTGGGACAGGGGGCGAACGGGGAGCTGTTTTTT
TRBD1,TRBJ2-7,NA,TRBV12-3/TRBV12-4,CTSSTGTGGASDYEQYF,TGTACCAGCAGTACCGGGACAGGGGGTGCGAGCGACTACGAGCAGTACTTC
TRBD2,TRBJ2-1,NA,TRBV25-1,CTSSEREYSEQFF,TGTACCAGCAGTGAGCGGGAGTACAGTGAGCAGTTCTTC
NA,TRBJ1-5,NA,TRBV5-1,CASNLTGRSNQPQHF,TGCGCCAGCAACTTGACAGGACGGAGCAATCAGCCCCAGCATTTT
NA,TRBJ2-2,NA,TRBV6-4,CASSDLGRGTGELFF,TGTGCCAGCAGTGATCTGGGCAGGGGCACCGGGGAGCTGTTTTTT
TRBD2,TRBJ2-1,NA,TRBV11-2,CASSVSSGLAGGVQQFF,TGTGCCAGCAGCGTAAGCTCGGGACTAGCTGGGGGGGTCCAGCAGTTCTTC
TRBD2,TRBJ2-5,many,TRBV12-5,CASGLFPNERGLGLGETQYF,TGTGCTAGTGGTTTGTTCCCGAACGAGCGGGGTTTAGGGTTAGGAGAGACCCAGTACTTC
TRBD2,TRBJ2-1,NA,TRBV11-3,CASSLGTSAKLELFF,TGTGCCAGCAGCTTAGGAACTAGCGCGAAACTTGAGCTGTTCTTC
NA,TRBJ2-6,NA,TRBV29-1,CSVGHGGAGTNVLTF,TGCAGCGTCGGGCACGGTGGGGCTGGGACCAACGTCCTGACTTTC
TRBD2,TRBJ2-2,NA,TRBV12-3/TRBV12-4,CASSPRDYTGELFF,TGTGCCAGCAGTCCCCGGGACTACACCGGGGAGTTGTTTTTT
NA,TRBJ2-7,many,TRBV6-1,CASGTGNGYEQYF,TGTGCCAGCGGGACCGGGAACGGCTACGAGCAGTACTTC
NA,TRBJ1-3,NA,TRBV6-5,CAGSYSLQVAVGNTIYF,TGTGCGGGCAGTTACTCGCTGCAGGTAGCAGTTGGAAACACCATATATTTT
NA,TRBJ1-2,NA,TRBV6-5,CASNYGDYGYTF,TGTGCCAGCAATTACGGGGACTATGGCTACACCTTC
NA,TRBJ1-5,NA,TRBV2,CASSRQGWYQPQHF,TGTGCCAGCAGTAGGCAGGGGTGGTATCAGCCCCAGCATTTT
NA,TRBJ2-7,NA,TRBV5-1,CVRSLDPDRREQYF,TGCGTCAGGAGCTTGGACCCAGACAGACGCGAGCAGTACTTC
NA,TRBJ2-7,NA,TRBV11-2,CVGSPPSGASEQYF,TGTGTCGGTAGCCCCCCTTCAGGGGCTAGCGAGCAGTACTTC
NA,TRBJ1-3,NA,TRBV5-1,CTSSTDRSSGNTIYF,TGCACCAGCAGCACTGACCGCAGCTCTGGAAACACCATATATTTT
NA,TRBJ2-7,NA,TRBV28,CARSESLGEQYF,TGTGCCAGGAGTGAGAGCTTGGGCGAGCAGTACTTC
NA,TRBJ1-1,many,TRBV12-3/TRBV12-4,CASRGRVNTEAFF,TGTGCCAGCCGAGGACGGGTGAACACTGAAGCTTTCTTT
NA,TRBJ2-1,NA,TRBV11-3,CVSSPGATSVYNEQFF,TGTGTCAGCAGCCCGGGGGCCACCAGCGTTTACAATGAGCAGTTCTTC
TRBD2,TRBJ2-1,many,TRBV6-6,CASSGTSGRVGSYNEQFF,TGTGCCAGCAGTGGGACTAGCGGGAGGGTTGGATCCTACAATGAGCAGTTCTTC
NA,TRBJ2-3,NA,TRBV27,CASSLSLHRTDTQYF,TGTGCCAGCAGTTTATCGCTACATAGGACAGATACGCAGTATTTT
NA,TRBJ1-1,NA,TRBV11-2,CVSSLESGSEAFF,TGTGTCAGCAGCTTAGAGTCGGGGAGTGAAGCTTTCTTT
NA,TRBJ2-7,NA,TRBV29-1,CGITGQEFYEQYF,TGCGGCATAACGGGACAAGAATTCTACGAGCAGTACTTC
NA,TRBJ1-2,NA,TRBV11-2,CASSSVRCAGGRYGYTF,TGTGCCAGCAGCTCAGTTCGATGTGCGGGAGGAAGGTATGGATACACCTTC
TRBD1,TRBJ1-1,many,TRBV29-1,CSVLKGQGATEAFF,TGCAGCGTTCTCAAGGGACAGGGGGCGACTGAAGCTTTCTTT
NA,TRBJ2-1,many,TRBV5-1,CASSLDSLYNEQFF,TGCGCCAGCAGCTTGGACTCTCTATACAATGAGCAGTTCTTC
TRBD1,TRBJ1-2,NA,TRBV20-1,CSASVGQINYGYTF,TGCAGTGCTAGTGTGGGACAGATAAACTATGGCTACACCTTC
NA,TRBJ2-7,NA,TRBV11-3,CARSPRDRNYEQCF,TGTGCCAGGAGCCCGCGGGATAGGAACTACGAGCAGTGCTTC
TRBD1,TRBJ2-3,NA,TRBV20-1,CSVIPGQGRDTQYF,TGCAGTGTTATTCCGGGACAGGGTCGCGATACGCAGTATTTT